This entry lists 18 T cell receptor beta chains sequenced from one sample in a study of CD8 T cells in Susac syndrome. Reverse transcription of roughly 0.5 to 1 ug RNA was performed with random hexamers. From the immunoSEQ multiplex PCR reads, TCRdb called clonotypes with MiXCR, one entry per CDR3 protein. The table shows approximately 180,000 distinct CDR3 sequences, with under 97% occurring only once. The sample was CD4+ T cells from PBMCs. Receptors originate from a human donor with multiple sclerosis.

The chain carries TRBV28 and TRBJ2-3; 9 bases fit TRBD1. From germline, CDR1 is MDHEN and CDR2 SYDVKM. J gave up 6 bases and V 6 bases, and 7 bases lay outside the gene matches. This CDR3 comprises 14 residues. CDR3 amino acids: CASSLTGGGDTQYF. The CDR3 bases are TGTGCCAGCAGCTTAACAGGGGGCGGCGATACGCAGTATTTT. Full variable domain (rest looked up from reference TRBV28 and TRBJ2-3): DVKVTQSSRYLVKRTGEKVFLECVQDMDHENMFWYRQDPGLGLRLIYFSYDVKMKEKGDIPEGYSVSREKKERFSLILESASTNQTSMYLCASSLTGGGDTQYFGPGTRLTVL.

V is TRBV6-6 and J is TRBJ2-7, with TRBD1 matching 7 bases. CDR3 length: 14 amino acids. The V gene end was trimmed by 7 bases and the J gene end by 2 bases; junction bases not matched to a gene: 8. CDR1 is MNHNY and CDR2 is SVGAGI in the germline V gene (reference sequence). The CDR3 DNA reads as TGTGCCAGCAACCCCGGACAGGCCCCCTACGAGCAGTACTTC. Its translation: CASNPGQAPYEQYF.

This chain links TRBV27 with TRBJ2-7, with D uncertain. CDR3 length equals 13 residues. The V gene's germline CDR1 is MNHEY and CDR2 SMNVEV (reference sequence). V lost 3 bases and J 0 bases, leaving 6 bases between the germline ends. For the CDR3, the DNA is TGTGCCAGCAGTTTTATCGGCTCCTACGAGCAGTACTTC. It encodes CASSFIGSYEQYF.

The V call is TRBV7-9, the J call TRBJ1-5, with D hard to call. This CDR3 is built from 14 residues. Germline V lookup: CDR1 SEHNR, CDR2 FQNEAQ (reference sequence). V was clipped by 5 bases and J by 3 bases, with 11 bases between them. Written as DNA, the CDR3 is TGTGCCAGCAGCCGGACCGAAAACAATCAGCCCCAGCATTTT. Amino acids: CASSRTENNQPQHF. The full variable domain, completed using reference TRBV7-9 and TRBJ1-5, is DTGVSQNPRHKITKRGQNVTFRCDPISEHNRLYWYRQTLGQGPEFLTYFQNEAQLEKSRLLSDRFSAERPKGSFSTLEIQRTEQGDSAMYLCASSRTENNQPQHFGDGTRLSIL.

The V and J genes are TRBV27 and TRBJ2-1; 7 bases are shared with TRBD2. The CDR3 length is 15 residues. From germline, CDR1 is MNHEY and CDR2 SMNVEV (reference sequence). The trim removed 8 bases at V and 0 bases at J, leaving 7 bases unmatched. The CDR3 sequence: CASRSLAVSYNEQFF. In DNA form, the CDR3 reads TGTGCCAGCCGATCCCTAGCGGTCTCCTACAATGAGCAGTTCTTC.

The sample holds one count of this clonotype. The chain employs TRBV7-8 and TRBJ2-7, with 11 bases lining up with TRBD2. This CDR3 has 16 amino acids. V gave up 3 bases and J gave up 2 bases; unmatched junction bases: 6. Germline V gene data show CDR1 as SGHVS and CDR2 as FQNEAQ. CDR3 in amino acids: CASSFPGTSGTYEQYF. CDR3 nucleotide sequence: TGTGCCAGCAGCTTTCCCGGGACTAGCGGAACCTACGAGCAGTACTTC.

The rearrangement uses TRBV20-1 and TRBJ2-5; 13 nucleotides align to TRBD2. The CDR3 consists of 15 residues. Germline loops: CDR1 DFQATT, CDR2 SNEGSKA (reference sequence). The ends lost 3 bases at V and 4 bases at J; junction bases unmatched: 5. CDR3 sequence (DNA): TGCAGTGCTAGTAGACTAGCGGGGGGCGGAGAGACCCAGTACTTC. Its protein product is CSASRLAGGGETQYF.

V usage is TRBV12-3 or TRBV12-4 and J usage is TRBJ2-7; 9 bases fit TRBD1. CDR3 length: 14 amino acids. The J segment lost 5 bases and the V segment lost 5 bases, leaving 7 bases of the junction unmatched. The CDR3 protein is CASSGGTGLDEQYF. DNA of the CDR3: TGTGCCAGCAGTGGCGGGACAGGGTTGGACGAGCAGTACTTC.

The chain couples TRBV7-3 to TRBJ2-5; D could derive from TRBD1 or TRBD2 (6 bases each). The CDR3 runs to 13 residues. Germline CDR1 SGHTA, CDR2 FQGTGA. The V and J ends lost 8 bases and 4 bases respectively, with 14 bases between them. The CDR3 sequence is CASASGGRETQYF. In DNA, the CDR3 is TGTGCCAGCGCCTCTGGGGGGCGAGAGACCCAGTACTTC.

This chain uses TRBV30 with TRBJ1-1, with 7 bases matching TRBD1. Trimming cost V 4 bases and J 0 bases; bases outside gene matches: 5. CDR3 length: 14 residues. Germline V gives CDR1 GTSNPN, CDR2 SVGIG (reference sequence). CDR3 coding DNA: TGTGCCTGGACCTTCGGGACAGTGAACACTGAAGCTTTCTTT. Protein product: CAWTFGTVNTEAFF.

The rearrangement joins TRBV14 to TRBJ1-4; 9 bases map to TRBD1. After removal of 4 bases from V and 2 bases from J, the junction contained 5 bases not matched to a gene. The CDR3 extends over 16 amino acids. CDR1 and CDR2 from the germline V gene are SGHDN and FVKESK. CDR3 nucleotides: TGTGCCAGCAGCCGAACAGGGGGCGCGACTAATGAAAAACTGTTTTTT. Translation gives CASSRTGGATNEKLFF.

The CDR3 nucleotides are TGTGCCAGCAGTTATCAGACAGGGGGCTACGAGCAGTACTTC. The encoded protein is CASSYQTGGYEQYF. This chain connects TRBV6-2 or TRBV6-3 to TRBJ2-7; TRBD1 aligns across 9 bases. This CDR3 comprises 14 residues. Looked up from germline, CDR1 is MNHEY and CDR2 is SVGEGT. The ends lost 3 bases at V and 3 bases at J; junction bases unmatched: 3.

In its sample, this clonotype was seen a few times. V is TRBV15 and J is TRBJ2-5; D gene ambiguous. Trimming stripped 0 bases from V and 2 bases from J, with 4 bases between. Germline lookup yields CDR1 LNHNV and CDR2 YYDKDF (reference sequence). This CDR3 has 13 residues. The CDR3 DNA follows: TGTGCCACCAGCAGAGATAGGCAAGAGACCCAGTACTTC. Encoded protein: CATSRDRQETQYF.

The rearrangement links TRBV29-1 to TRBJ2-5; 8 bases fit TRBD2. This CDR3 has 14 amino acids. Germline V lookup: CDR1 SQVTM, CDR2 ANQGSEA. J lost 5 bases, V lost 8 bases, and 13 bases had no gene match. The CDR3 DNA follows: TGCAGCTTCACCCCGGGGGGGGTATGGGAGACCCAGTACTTC. Protein: CSFTPGGVWETQYF.

V gene TRBV3-1 combines with J gene TRBJ2-1; D gene uncertain. V was shortened by 3 bases and J by 11 bases, with 8 bases between the two germline ends. This CDR3 spans 11 amino acids. Germline lookup yields CDR1 LGHDT and CDR2 YNNKEL (reference sequence). The CDR3 reads CASSHVEKQFF. As DNA, the CDR3 is TGTGCCAGCAGCCACGTAGAGAAGCAGTTCTTC.

The chain couples TRBV2 to TRBJ2-1; D call uncertain. This CDR3 comprises 12 residues. V shed 6 bases and J shed 8 bases, with 11 bases lying between them. Germline lookup yields CDR1 SNHLY and CDR2 FYNNEI. In DNA, the CDR3 is TGTGCCAGCAGAAGTGATGGGGATGAGCAGTTCTTC. Translated: CASRSDGDEQFF.

The chain employs TRBV3-1 and TRBJ2-3; the match to TRBD1 covers 8 bases. The germline V gene encodes CDR1 LGHDT and CDR2 YNNKEL (reference sequence). CDR3 length equals 15 residues. V lost 0 bases to trimming and J lost 6 bases; unmatched junction nucleotides: 5. The CDR3 DNA is TGTGCCAGCAGCCAAGATCCAGGGGGCTCGGATACGCAGTATTTT. Its translation: CASSQDPGGSDTQYF.

This chain uses TRBV4-1 with TRBJ1-5, with 9 bases identical to TRBD1. CDR3 length: 15 amino acids. The trim removed 1 base at V and 3 bases at J, leaving 1 base unmatched. From germline, CDR1 is MGHRA and CDR2 YSYEKL. The CDR3 bases are TGCGCCAGCAGCCAAGGGACAGGGGCCAATCAGCCCCAGCATTTT. Its translation is CASSQGTGANQPQHF.